This T cell receptor (beta chain) originates from a study of shared clonotypes between healthy human individuals. To note about this clone: What it binds is unknown.

Sequenced by immunoSEQ multiplex PCR; TCRdb stores in-frame clones only, minus some. The sample contains 850,000 to 1,200,000 clones, about 75% of which appear only once. Study results and limitations: The study found lower generation probabilities in non-shared clonotypes than in those shared by all four donors. Even with large depth, rarefaction showed that sorted-subset sequencing was incomplete. It was observed that about 5% of naive CD4 clonotypes were shared across several donors.

Donors were Caucasian adults residing in Nashville, Tennessee, USA. The CDR3 is 18 amino acids. The chain recombines TRBV21-1 with TRBJ2-5; the table names TRBD2, a call not compared with the DNA. TRBV21-1 corresponds to a pseudogene. The origin of this receptor is a man aged 18-30 years in good health. What was sequenced was memory CD4+ T cells sorted from blood. Subset specified: CD45RA-negative fraction. CDR3 sequence reads: CASSKAASGMGRVETQYF. DNA for the CDR3: TGTGCCAGCAGCAAAGCGGCTAGCGGGATGGGTAGGGTAGAGACCCAGTACTTC.